Listed below are T cell receptor beta chains from one sample, sequenced in a study of blood T cell repertoires in COVID-19. Only in-frame clones appear in the TCRdb table, and some are missing; sequencing was by immunoSEQ multiplex PCR. The sample lists about 400,000 clones; approximately 86% were seen once. The sample was peripheral blood. All receptors derive from a woman aged 55-75 years with COVID-19, enrolled during active disease. The conserved cysteine and the conserved F or W are not part of the CDR3 here. The order of the fields is J gene, V gene, CDR3 protein.

TRBJ1-2,TRBV5-1,ASMRYPTGERNYGYT
TRBJ2-7,TRBV11-3,ASSEITGGEQY
TRBJ1-2,TRBV2,ASSQQGGSYGYT
TRBJ1-6,TRBV13,ASNMGQGIGPLH
TRBJ2-3,TRBV7-6,ASSLRTGGGTDTQY
TRBJ2-5,TRBV7-6,ASSLGYGTGGADQETQY
TRBJ2-7,TRBV5-1,ASSLSAGGLSYEQY
TRBJ1-4,TRBV5-6,ASSLRGDEKLF
TRBJ1-5,TRBV7-8,ASRPTGGDQPQH
TRBJ2-2,TRBV6-5,ASRGGPNTGELF
TRBJ1-1,TRBV19,ASSIGWAVRETPEAF
TRBJ2-1,TRBV7-9,ASSLGHGDNEQF
TRBJ2-3,TRBV9,ASSDGTSGADTQY
TRBJ1-1,TRBV2,ASGQQGLGEAF
TRBJ1-6,TRBV4-2,ASSQEMAGTAYNSPLH
TRBJ2-3,TRBV5-8,ASSLRQGAADTQY
TRBJ1-1,TRBV5-1,ASSFRVNTEAF
TRBJ2-2,TRBV5-6,ASSFPGVYTGELF
TRBJ1-6,TRBV12-3/TRBV12-4,ASTDRKYSPLH
TRBJ2-7,TRBV7-2,ASSLAVYYEQY
TRBJ1-5,TRBV10-3,AIAKTGLNRSQPQH
TRBJ2-7,TRBV7-2,ASSRSVYEQY
TRBJ2-2,TRBV11-1,ASPGAVTGELF
TRBJ2-5,TRBV7-7,ASSLIQEVETQY
TRBJ1-5,TRBV27,ASSLLSGDNQPQH
TRBJ2-1,TRBV18,ASSLLGGSYNEQF
TRBJ1-1,TRBV6-5,ASSPSYRMNTEAF
TRBJ2-1,TRBV2,ASSESATPF
TRBJ1-1,TRBV11-3,ASSSRGLLTEAF
TRBJ2-2,TRBV9,ASSALAGAYTGELF
TRBJ1-2,TRBV6-4,ASSDGGANYGYT
TRBJ2-7,TRBV7-8,ASRPTRGLPHEQY
TRBJ2-2,TRBV11-3,ASSLNTLAGASGELF
TRBJ1-1,TRBV5-1,ASSLDRLEAF
TRBJ2-3,TRBV6-5,ASSPSTDTQY
TRBJ2-3,TRBV30,AWSVQGSRTDTQY
TRBJ2-1,TRBV12-5,ASGLVRVTQQF
TRBJ1-5,TRBV25-1,ASSSNSGNQPQH
TRBJ1-1,TRBV4-3,ASSAEGGSGEAF
TRBJ2-7,TRBV27,ASSLDRDSYEQY
TRBJ1-1,TRBV5-1,ASSLFSALNTEAF
TRBJ2-7,TRBV27,ASSHQGAMDEQY
TRBJ1-3,TRBV23-1,ASRYRVSGNTIY
TRBJ2-7,TRBV11-2,ASSSLSGTGGYEQY
TRBJ2-2,TRBV11-3,ASSLGLAENTGELF
TRBJ2-1,TRBV4-3,ASSLFPNEQF
TRBJ1-5,TRBV25-1,ASSGTGSQPQH
TRBJ2-1,TRBV27,ASSPNYYRVDEQF
TRBJ2-1,TRBV9,ASSSLGGGSEQF
TRBJ2-3,TRBV29-1,SVEGGGAGDTQY
TRBJ2-1,TRBV4-1,ASSPRDSYNEQF
TRBJ2-2,TRBV28,ASSPFDRGTGELF
TRBJ2-2,TRBV27,ATKGTGGTGELF
TRBJ2-3,TRBV9,ASSSWDSSSTDTQY
TRBJ1-5,TRBV3-1/TRBV3-2,ASSQDPARVNQPQH
TRBJ2-5,TRBV5-5,ASSLLEGVETQY
TRBJ1-2,TRBV28,ASSLNRDKGYT
TRBJ2-7,TRBV11-2,ASSSQQGLYEQY